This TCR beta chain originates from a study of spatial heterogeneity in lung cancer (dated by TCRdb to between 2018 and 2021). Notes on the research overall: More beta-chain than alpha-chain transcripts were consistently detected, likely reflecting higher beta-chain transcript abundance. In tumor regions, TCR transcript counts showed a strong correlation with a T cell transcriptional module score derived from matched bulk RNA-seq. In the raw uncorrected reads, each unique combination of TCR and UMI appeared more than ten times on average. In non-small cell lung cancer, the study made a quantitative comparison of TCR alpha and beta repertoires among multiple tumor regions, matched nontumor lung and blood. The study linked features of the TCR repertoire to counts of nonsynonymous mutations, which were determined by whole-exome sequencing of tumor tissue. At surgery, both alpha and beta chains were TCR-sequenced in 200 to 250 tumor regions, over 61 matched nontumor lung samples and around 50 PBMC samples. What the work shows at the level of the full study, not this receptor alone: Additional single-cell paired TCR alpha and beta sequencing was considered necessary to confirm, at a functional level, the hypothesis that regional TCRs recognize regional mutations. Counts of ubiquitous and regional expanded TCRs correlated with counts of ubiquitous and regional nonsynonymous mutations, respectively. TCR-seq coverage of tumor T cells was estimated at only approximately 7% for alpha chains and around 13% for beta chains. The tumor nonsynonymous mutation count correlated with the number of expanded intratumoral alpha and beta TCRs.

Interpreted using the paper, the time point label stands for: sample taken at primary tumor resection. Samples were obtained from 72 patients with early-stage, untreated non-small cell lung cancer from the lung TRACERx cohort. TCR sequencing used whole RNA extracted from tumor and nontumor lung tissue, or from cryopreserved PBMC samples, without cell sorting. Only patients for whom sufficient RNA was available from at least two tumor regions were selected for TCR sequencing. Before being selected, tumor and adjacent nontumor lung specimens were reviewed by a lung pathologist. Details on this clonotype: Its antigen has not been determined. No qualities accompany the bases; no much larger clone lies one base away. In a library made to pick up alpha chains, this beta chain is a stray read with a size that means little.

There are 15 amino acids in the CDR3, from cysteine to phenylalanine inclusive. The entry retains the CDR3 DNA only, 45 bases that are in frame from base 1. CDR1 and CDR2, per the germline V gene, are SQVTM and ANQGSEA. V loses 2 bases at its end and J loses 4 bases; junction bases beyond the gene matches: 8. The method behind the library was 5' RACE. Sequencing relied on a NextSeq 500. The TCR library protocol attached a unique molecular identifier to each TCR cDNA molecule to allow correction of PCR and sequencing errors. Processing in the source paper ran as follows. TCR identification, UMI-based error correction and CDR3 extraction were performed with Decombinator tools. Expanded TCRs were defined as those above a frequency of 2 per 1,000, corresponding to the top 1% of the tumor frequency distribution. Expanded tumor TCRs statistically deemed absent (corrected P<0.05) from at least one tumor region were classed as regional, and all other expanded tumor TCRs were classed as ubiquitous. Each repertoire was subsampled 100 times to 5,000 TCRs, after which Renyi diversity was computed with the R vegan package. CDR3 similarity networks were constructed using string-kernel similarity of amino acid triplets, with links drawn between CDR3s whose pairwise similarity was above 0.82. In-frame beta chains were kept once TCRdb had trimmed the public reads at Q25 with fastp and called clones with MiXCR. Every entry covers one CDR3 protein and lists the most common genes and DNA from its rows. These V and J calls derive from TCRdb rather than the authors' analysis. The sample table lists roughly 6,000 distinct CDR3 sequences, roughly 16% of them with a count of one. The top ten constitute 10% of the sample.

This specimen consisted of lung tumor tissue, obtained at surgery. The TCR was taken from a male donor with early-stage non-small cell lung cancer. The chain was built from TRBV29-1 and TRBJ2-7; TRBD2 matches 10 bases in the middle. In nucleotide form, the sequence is TGCAGCGTTGAACTAGCGGGAGCGGAGGGTTACGAGCAGTACTTC. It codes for CSVELAGAEGYEQYF.